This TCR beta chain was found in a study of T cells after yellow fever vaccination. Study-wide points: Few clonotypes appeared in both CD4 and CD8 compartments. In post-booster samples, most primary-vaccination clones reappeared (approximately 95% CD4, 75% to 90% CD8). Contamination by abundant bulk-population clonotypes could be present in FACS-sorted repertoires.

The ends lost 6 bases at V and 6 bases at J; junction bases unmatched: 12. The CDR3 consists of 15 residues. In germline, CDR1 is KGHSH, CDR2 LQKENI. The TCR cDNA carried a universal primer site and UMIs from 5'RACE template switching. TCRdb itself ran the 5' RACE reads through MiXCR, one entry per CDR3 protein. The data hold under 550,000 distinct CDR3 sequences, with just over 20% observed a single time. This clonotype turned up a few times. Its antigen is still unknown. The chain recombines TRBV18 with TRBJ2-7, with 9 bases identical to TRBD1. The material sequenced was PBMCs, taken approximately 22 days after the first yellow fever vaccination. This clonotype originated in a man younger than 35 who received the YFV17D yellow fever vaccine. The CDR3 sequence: CASSHLGGQGSEQYF. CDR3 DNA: TGTGCCAGCTCCCACTTGGGGGGACAGGGTTCCGAGCAGTACTTC.